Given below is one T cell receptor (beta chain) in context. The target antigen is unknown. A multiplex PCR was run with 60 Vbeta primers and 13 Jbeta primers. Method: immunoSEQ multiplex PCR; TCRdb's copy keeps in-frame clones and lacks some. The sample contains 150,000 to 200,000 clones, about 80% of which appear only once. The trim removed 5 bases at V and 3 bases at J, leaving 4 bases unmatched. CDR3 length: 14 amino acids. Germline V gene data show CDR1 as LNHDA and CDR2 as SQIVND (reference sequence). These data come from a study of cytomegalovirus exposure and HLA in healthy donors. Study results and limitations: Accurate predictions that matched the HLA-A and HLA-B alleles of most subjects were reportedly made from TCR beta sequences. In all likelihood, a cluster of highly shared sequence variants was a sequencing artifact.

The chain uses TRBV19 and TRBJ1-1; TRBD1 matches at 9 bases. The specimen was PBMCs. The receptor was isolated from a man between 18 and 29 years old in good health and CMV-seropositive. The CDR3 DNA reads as TGTGCCAGTAGTCTATGGACAGGGGACACTGAAGCTTTCTTT. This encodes CASSLWTGDTEAFF.